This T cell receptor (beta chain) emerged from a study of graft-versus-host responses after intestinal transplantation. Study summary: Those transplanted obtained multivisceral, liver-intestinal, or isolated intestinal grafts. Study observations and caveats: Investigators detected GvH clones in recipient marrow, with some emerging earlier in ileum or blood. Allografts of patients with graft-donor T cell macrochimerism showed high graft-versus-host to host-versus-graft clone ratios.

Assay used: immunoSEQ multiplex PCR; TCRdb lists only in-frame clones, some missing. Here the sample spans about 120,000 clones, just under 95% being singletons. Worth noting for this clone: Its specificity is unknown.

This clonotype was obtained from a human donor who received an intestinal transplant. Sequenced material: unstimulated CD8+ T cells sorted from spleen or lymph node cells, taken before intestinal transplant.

CDR3 region: CASSRSQETEQYF. The CDR3 bases are TGTGCCAGTAGTCGAAGCCAGGAGACCGAGCAGTACTTC. The chain employs TRBV19 and TRBJ2-7, with D uncertain. With 5 bases removed from V and 6 bases from J, the gap between germline ends came to 14 bases. The CDR3 consists of 13 residues. Germline CDR1 is LNHDA and CDR2 is SQIVND (reference sequence).